This TCR beta chain emerged from a study of technical replicates of blood from a few donors. Using immunoSEQ multiplex PCR, the repertoire was profiled, and TCRdb retains in-frame clones only, with some absent. The data hold approximately 12,000 clones, with 70% to 80% observed a single time. V was pared by 3 bases and J by 1 base, with 4 bases of the junction left unmatched. The CDR3 is 14 residues long. Germline assignment: CDR1 SGDLS and CDR2 YYNGEE. What was sequenced was PBMCs. The rearrangement joins TRBV9 to TRBJ2-7; 7 bases agree with TRBD1. The receptor's source is a human donor in good health. CDR3 DNA: TGTGCCAGCAGCGCCGAGGGACAGTCCTACGAGCAGTACTTC. Its protein is CASSAEGQSYEQYF.